The 3 T cell receptor beta chains below were found in one sample sequenced in a study of radiation and T cells in renal cell carcinoma. Method: immunoSEQ multiplex PCR; TCRdb's copy keeps in-frame clones and lacks some. The sample lists 140,000 to 150,000 clones, about 88% occurring once. As to time point: blood 4 weeks post-SBRT, at nephrectomy. Noted treatment: 15 Gy SBRT to primary tumor, nephrectomy 4 weeks later. The sequencing used blood, collected from a patient whose treatment included radiotherapy and nephrectomy. The receptors shown here come from a woman aged 50 to 65 with renal cell carcinoma.

The rearrangement uses TRBV5-3 and TRBJ2-1; D is ambiguous. TRBV5-3 has ORF status, its function being uncertain. This CDR3 has 13 amino acids. The V gene lost 4 bases and the J gene lost 4 bases, with 9 bases spanning the gap. The chain's CDR3 is CARSLGRYNEQFF. In nucleotides, the CDR3 is TGTGCCAGAAGCCTGGGCAGGTACAATGAGCAGTTCTTC.

The rearrangement uses TRBV18 and TRBJ1-5; weak D call: TRBD1 (6 bases). Germline CDR1 is KGHSH and CDR2 is LQKENI. The CDR3 sequence is 14 residues long. Trimming took 5 bases from V and 0 from J, leaving 8 bases between them. DNA for the CDR3: TGTGCCAGCTCAGGACAGTATAGCAATCAGCCCCAGCATTTT. It encodes CASSGQYSNQPQHF.

This chain uses TRBV18 with TRBJ1-1, with TRBD1 matching 8 bases. The CDR3 loop spans 19 amino acids. The ends lost 1 base at V and 0 bases at J; junction bases unmatched: 13. The germline CDR1 and CDR2 sequences are KGHSH and LQKENI. CDR3 nucleotide sequence: TGTGCCAGCTCACCACGGGAAAGTCTTGGGGACAGGTTGAACACTGAAGCTTTCTTT. As protein: CASSPRESLGDRLNTEAFF.